The rows below give T cell receptor beta chains drawn from one sample of a study of shared clonotypes between healthy human individuals. The assay was immunoSEQ multiplex PCR, and TCRdb's table has in-frame clones only and misses some. The repertoire holds some 2.4 million clones, with under 95% as singletons. The material sequenced was naive CD4+ T cells from PBMCs. The receptors originated from a man aged 18 to 30 in good health. Some clones in this sample may be carry-over from other donors' samples. Each CDR3 is given with its conserved first and last residue. The D gene is left open where the match is weak. For some rows the clone size is stated as once, few or many, or as a class when expanded; others skip it.

TRBJ1-1,TRBV6-5,.,TRBD1,TGTGCCGCCGACAGGGCGGATGAAGCTTTCTTT,CAADRADEAFF
TRBJ2-2,TRBV2,.,.,TGTGCCAGCAGTGGGCAGGGGCTGAGGAACACCGGGGAGCTGTTTTTT,CASSGQGLRNTGELFF
TRBJ2-7,TRBV5-1,.,.,TGCGCCAGCAGCTTGGTCGGCATCTACGAGCAGTACTTC,CASSLVGIYEQYF
TRBJ1-2,TRBV11-2,.,.,TGTGCCAGCAGCTTAGCTTACGGGAACTATGGCTACACCTTC,CASSLAYGNYGYTF
TRBJ2-7,TRBV10-3,.,.,TGTGCCATCAGCACAGGACCTTACGAGCAGTACTTC,CAISTGPYEQYF
TRBJ1-1,TRBV5-1,.,TRBD1,TGCGCCAGCAGCGGAACGACAGGGGGCGGCACTGAAGCTTTCTTT,CASSGTTGGGTEAFF
TRBJ2-7,TRBV28,.,TRBD2,TGTGCCAGCAGTCGATGGTCCGGGACTAGCTCCTACGAGCAGTACTTC,CASSRWSGTSSYEQYF
TRBJ2-2,TRBV12-2,.,.,TGTGCAAGTCGCTCTCCCAAAACAGGGGAGAAAGGGGAGCTGTTTTTT,CASRSPKTGEKGELFF
TRBJ1-6,TRBV5-1,few,TRBD1,TGCGCCAGCAGCTTGGGGACAGGGGATAATTCACCCCTCCACTTT,CASSLGTGDNSPLHF
TRBJ1-2,TRBV9,.,.,TGTGCCAGCAGCCCCCAGTACATTTCCCTTGACTATGGCTACACCTTC,CASSPQYISLDYGYTF
TRBJ2-7,TRBV6-5,once,TRBD2,TGTGCCAGCAGTTACGGCGGGAGGGCCTCCGACGAGCAGTACTTC,CASSYGGRASDEQYF
TRBJ2-2,TRBV5-1,once,.,TGCGCCAGCAGCCGAATGGGGGCCGGGGAGCTGTTTTTT,CASSRMGAGELFF
TRBJ1-1,TRBV6-1,.,TRBD1,TGTGCCAGCAGCTCCGGGACAGGAGTGAACACTGAAGCTTTCTTT,CASSSGTGVNTEAFF
TRBJ2-5,TRBV30,.,.,TGTGCCTGGAGTGGTGAAGAGACCCAGTACTTC,CAWSGEETQYF
TRBJ2-2,TRBV9,.,.,TGTGCCAGCAGCCCCAAAAACCCGAACACCGGGGAGCTGTTTTTT,CASSPKNPNTGELFF
TRBJ2-7,TRBV27,.,.,TGTGCCAGCGGTTACGAGCAGTACTTC,CASGYEQYF
TRBJ2-7,TRBV5-1,once,TRBD2,TGCGCCAGCGAGAGGGGTATACTAGCGGGAGGGCCCGGCTACGAGCAGTACTTC,CASERGILAGGPGYEQYF
TRBJ2-7,TRBV15,.,TRBD2,TGTGCCACCAGCAGGATGAGACTAGCCTTGAGCTCCTACGAGCAGTACTTC,CATSRMRLALSSYEQYF
TRBJ1-6,TRBV19,.,.,TGTGCCAGTAGTATCGAGCCTCATTCACCCCTCCACTTT,CASSIEPHSPLHF